These 16 T cell receptor beta chains were sequenced from one sample in a study of blood T cell repertoires in COVID-19. The method was immunoSEQ multiplex PCR; TCRdb's version includes in-frame clones alone and lacks a portion of them. The sample records 90,000 to 110,000 clones, approximately 85% being singletons. The sequenced sample consisted of peripheral blood. The receptors come from a man aged 50-60 years with acute or convalescent COVID-19.

The chain links TRBV30 to TRBJ1-2, with D tentatively TRBD1 (5 bases). V dropped 4 bases and J dropped 3 bases, with 15 bases sitting between them. This CDR3 is built from 14 residues. The germline V gene encodes CDR1 GTSNPN and CDR2 SVGIG (reference sequence). The CDR3 DNA follows: TGTGCCTGGAAAAGTTCAGGGAAAGACTATGGCTACACCTTC. Protein sequence: CAWKSSGKDYGYTF.

The chain joins TRBV7-3 to TRBJ1-1, with 8 nucleotides matching TRBD1. V trimming: 6 bases; J trimming: 4 bases; junction bases outside the gene matches: 10. From germline, CDR1 is SGHTA and CDR2 FQGTGA. The length of the CDR3 is 15 residues. CDR3 bases: TGTGCCAGCAGTCCCTCAGGGGGCGGAGGCACTGAAGCTTTCTTT. Amino acid sequence: CASSPSGGGGTEAFF.

CDR3 amino acids: CASSLYGTSGNEQYF. The CDR3 DNA is TGCGCCAGCAGCTTGTATGGAACCTCGGGAAACGAGCAGTACTTC. The genes are TRBV5-1 and TRBJ2-7; a possible D gene is TRBD2 (5 bases). CDR3 length: 15 amino acids. The ends were cut back, 1 base at V and 5 bases at J, with 16 bases in the middle. Germline CDR1 reads SGHRS; CDR2 reads YFSETQ.

The chain recombines TRBV9 with TRBJ2-1; 7 nucleotides agree with TRBD2. Per germline, CDR1 SGDLS and CDR2 YYNGEE. The CDR3 sequence is 17 residues long. V shed 4 bases, J shed 8 bases, and the junction held 18 bases outside the gene matches. The CDR3 DNA reads TGTGCCAGCAGCCGGCGGACTAGTCCCCTCCGGGGGGATGAGCAGTTCTTC. Residues: CASSRRTSPLRGDEQFF.

On this clone: The junction shows a germline mismatch at one end, possibly a read error. The chain combines TRBV14 with TRBJ1-6, with a possible D match to TRBD1 (6 bases). Germline values: CDR1 SGHDN, CDR2 FVKESK. The CDR3 has 15 amino acids. In nucleotides, the CDR3 is TGTGCCAGCAGCGAAGACCAGGGGCTGTATTCACCCCTCCACTTT. Protein: CASSEDQGLYSPLHF.

This clone has just one count. The gene calls are TRBV28 and TRBJ1-4; 8 bases are a match to TRBD1. The V gene's germline CDR1 is MDHEN and CDR2 SYDVKM. The CDR3 is made up of 13 amino acids. V gave up 6 bases and J gave up 8 bases; unmatched junction bases: 5. The chain's CDR3 is CASRGQAMEKLFF. DNA of the CDR3: TGTGCCAGCAGGGGACAGGCCATGGAAAAACTGTTTTTT.

J is TRBJ2-7 and V is TRBV27; D is perhaps TRBD1 (6 bases). The ends were cut back, 6 bases at V and 1 base at J, with 16 bases in the middle. The CDR3 spans 15 residues. Germline lookup yields CDR1 MNHEY and CDR2 SMNVEV (reference sequence). In nucleotides, the CDR3 is TGTGCCAGCAGGCCTTACAGGGACGGGTCCTACGAGCAGTACTTC. Its protein is CASRPYRDGSYEQYF.

The V and J genes are TRBV6-5 and TRBJ1-4, with D perhaps TRBD1 (6 bases). Between the trimmed V and J ends, which lost 0 bases and 2 bases, there was a span of 10 bases. The CDR3 sequence is 16 residues long. The germline V gene encodes CDR1 MNHEY and CDR2 SVGAGI. The CDR3 nucleotides are TGTGCCAGCAGTTACTCCGGGGGGCTGACTAATGAAAAACTGTTTTTT. This codes for CASSYSGGLTNEKLFF.

The chain carries TRBV12-3 or TRBV12-4 and TRBJ2-1; TRBD1 is a possible D gene (6 bases). The CDR3 length is 13 residues. The V end lost 4 bases, the J end lost 12 bases, and 16 bases lay between the germline ends. CDR3: CASSSARGGVQFF. The CDR3 nucleotides read TGTGCCAGCAGTTCCGCTAGAGGGGGAGTGCAGTTCTTC.

The chain is built from TRBV15 and TRBJ1-3; 10 positions match TRBD1. J lost 2 bases, V lost 4 bases, and 2 bases had no gene match. This CDR3 spans 15 amino acids. The germline CDR1 and CDR2 sequences are LNHNV and YYDKDF (reference sequence). The CDR3: CATSTGTGAGNTIYF. The CDR3 nucleotides read TGTGCCACCAGCACCGGGACAGGGGCTGGAAACACCATATATTTT.

V gene TRBV27 combines with J gene TRBJ2-7; 9 bases fit TRBD1. This CDR3 region has 14 residues. V lost 3 bases, J lost 7 bases, and 7 bases stayed unmatched. The V gene's germline CDR1 is MNHEY and CDR2 SMNVEV (reference sequence). In DNA form, the CDR3 reads TGTGCCAGCAGTTTGGACAGGGGAGGTCGAGAGCAGTACTTC. This gives the protein CASSLDRGGREQYF.

The rearrangement joins TRBV28 to TRBJ1-3; 10 positions agree with TRBD1. V was pared by 0 bases and J by 2 bases, with 7 bases of the junction left unmatched. CDR3 length: 18 residues. Germline V lookup: CDR1 MDHEN, CDR2 SYDVKM. CDR3 protein: CASSLWGGQGITGNTIYF. CDR3 sequence (DNA): TGTGCCAGCAGTTTATGGGGGGGACAGGGGATTACTGGAAACACCATATATTTT.

This clone was seen a handful of times. This chain links TRBV19 with TRBJ1-5, with 11 nucleotides matching TRBD1. Trimming cost V 3 bases and J 7 bases; bases outside gene matches: 8. This CDR3 region has 16 residues. Looked up from germline, CDR1 is LNHDA and CDR2 is SQIVND (reference sequence). CDR3 region: CASSISRGTGGQPQHF. CDR3 nucleotides: TGTGCCAGTAGTATCTCAAGGGGGACAGGGGGACAGCCCCAGCATTTT.

The sample holds a few counts of this clone. The chain joins TRBV2 to TRBJ1-5, with D possibly being TRBD1 (5 bases). The CDR3 contains 17 residues. Germline CDR1 SNHLY, CDR2 FYNNEI. V was shortened by 4 bases and J by 4 bases, with 20 bases between the two germline ends. CDR3 region: CASSVGLKRQINQPQHF. The CDR3 nucleotides are TGTGCCAGCAGTGTGGGCCTAAAAAGACAGATTAATCAGCCCCAGCATTTT.

The chain has TRBV5-5 and TRBJ2-3, with D possibly being TRBD1 (6 bases). This CDR3 has 17 residues. The germline CDR1 and CDR2 sequences are SGHKS and YYEKEE (reference sequence). The V gene lost 0 bases and the J gene lost 1 base, with 15 bases spanning the gap. CDR3 nucleotide sequence: TGTGCCAGCAGCTTGGCCACCACAGGGCGCCGCACAGATACGCAGTATTTT. Its protein product is CASSLATTGRRTDTQYF.

V is TRBV30 and J is TRBJ2-1, with 8 bases fitting TRBD2. The length of the CDR3 is 16 residues. The V gene end was trimmed by 2 bases and the J gene end by 4 bases; junction bases not matched to a gene: 10. Germline CDR1 reads GTSNPN; CDR2 reads SVGIG (reference sequence). CDR3 DNA sequence: TGTGCCTGGAGTAACCCGAGTAGCGGGGATTACAATGAGCAGTTCTTC. It translates to CAWSNPSSGDYNEQFF.